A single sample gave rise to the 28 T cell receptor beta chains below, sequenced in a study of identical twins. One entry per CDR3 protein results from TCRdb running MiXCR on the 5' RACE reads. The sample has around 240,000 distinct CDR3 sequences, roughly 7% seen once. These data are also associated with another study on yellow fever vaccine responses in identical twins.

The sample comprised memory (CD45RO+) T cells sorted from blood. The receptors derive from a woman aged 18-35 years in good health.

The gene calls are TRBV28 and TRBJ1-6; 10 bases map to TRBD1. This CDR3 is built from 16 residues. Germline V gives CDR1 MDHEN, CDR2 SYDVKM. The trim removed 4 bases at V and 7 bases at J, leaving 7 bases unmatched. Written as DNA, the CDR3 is TGTGCCAGCAGTTCTTCCTGGACAGGGGGGAATTCACCCCTCCACTTT. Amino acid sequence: CASSSSWTGGNSPLHF.

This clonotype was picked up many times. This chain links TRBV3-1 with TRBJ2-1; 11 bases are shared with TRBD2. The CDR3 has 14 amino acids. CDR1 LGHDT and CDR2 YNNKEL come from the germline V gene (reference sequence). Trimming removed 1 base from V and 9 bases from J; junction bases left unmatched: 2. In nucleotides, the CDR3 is TGTGCCAGCAGCCAAGGTACTAGCGGGGGTGAGCAGTTCTTC. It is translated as CASSQGTSGGEQFF.

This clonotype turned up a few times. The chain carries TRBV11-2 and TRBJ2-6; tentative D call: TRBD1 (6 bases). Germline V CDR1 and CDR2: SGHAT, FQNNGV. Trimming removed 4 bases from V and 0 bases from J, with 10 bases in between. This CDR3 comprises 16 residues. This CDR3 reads CASSSQQGSGANVLTF. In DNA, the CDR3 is TGTGCCAGCAGCTCACAACAGGGCTCTGGGGCCAACGTCCTGACTTTC.

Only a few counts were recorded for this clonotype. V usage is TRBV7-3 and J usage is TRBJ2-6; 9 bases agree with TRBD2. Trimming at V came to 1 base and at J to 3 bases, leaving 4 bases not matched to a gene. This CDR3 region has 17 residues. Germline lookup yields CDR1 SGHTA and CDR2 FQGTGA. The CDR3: CASSLMGLADGANVLTF. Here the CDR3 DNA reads TGTGCCAGCAGCTTAATGGGACTAGCTGATGGGGCCAACGTCCTGACTTTC.

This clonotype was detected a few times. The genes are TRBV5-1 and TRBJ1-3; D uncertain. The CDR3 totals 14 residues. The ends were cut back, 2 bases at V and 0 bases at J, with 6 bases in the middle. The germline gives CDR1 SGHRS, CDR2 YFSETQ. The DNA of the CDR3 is TGCGCCAGCAGCTTCGACAACTCTGGAAACACCATATATTTT. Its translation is CASSFDNSGNTIYF.

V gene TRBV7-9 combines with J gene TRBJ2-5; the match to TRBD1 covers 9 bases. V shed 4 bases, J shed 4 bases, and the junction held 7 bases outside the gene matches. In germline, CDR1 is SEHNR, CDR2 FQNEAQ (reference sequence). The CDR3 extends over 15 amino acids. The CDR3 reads CASSSPPDRGETQYF. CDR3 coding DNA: TGTGCCAGCAGCTCGCCCCCGGACAGGGGAGAGACCCAGTACTTC.

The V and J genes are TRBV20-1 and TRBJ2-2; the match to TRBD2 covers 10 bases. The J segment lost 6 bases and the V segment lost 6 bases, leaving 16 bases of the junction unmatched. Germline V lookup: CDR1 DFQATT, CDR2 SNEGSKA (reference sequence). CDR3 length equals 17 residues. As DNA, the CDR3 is TGCAGTGCCCCTCCCCCCGCGACTAGCGGGTTCTCCGGGGAGCTGTTTTTT. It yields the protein CSAPPPATSGFSGELFF.

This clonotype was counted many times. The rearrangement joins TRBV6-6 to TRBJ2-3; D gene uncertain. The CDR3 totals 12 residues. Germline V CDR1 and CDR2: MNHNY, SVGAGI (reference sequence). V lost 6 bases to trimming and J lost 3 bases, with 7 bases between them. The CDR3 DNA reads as TGTGCCAGCAGGGCCAGAACAGATACGCAGTATTTT. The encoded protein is CASRARTDTQYF.

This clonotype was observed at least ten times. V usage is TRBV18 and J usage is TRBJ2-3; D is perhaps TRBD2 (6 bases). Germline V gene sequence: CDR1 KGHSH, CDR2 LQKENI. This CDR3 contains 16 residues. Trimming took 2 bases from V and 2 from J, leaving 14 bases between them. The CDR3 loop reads CASSPAPGGATDTQYF. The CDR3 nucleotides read TGTGCCAGCTCACCAGCGCCTGGCGGGGCCACAGATACGCAGTATTTT. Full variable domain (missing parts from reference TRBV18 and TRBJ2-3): NAGVMQNPRHLVRRRGQEARLRCSPMKGHSHVYWYRQLPEEGLKFMVYLQKENIIDESGMPKERFSAEFPKEGPSILRIQQVVRGDSAAYFCASSPAPGGATDTQYFGPGTRLTVL.

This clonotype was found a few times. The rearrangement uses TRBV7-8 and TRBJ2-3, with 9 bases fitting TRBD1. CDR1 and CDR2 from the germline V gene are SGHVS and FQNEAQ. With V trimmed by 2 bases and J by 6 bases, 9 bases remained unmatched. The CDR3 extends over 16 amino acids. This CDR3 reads CASSLRAQGAYDTQYF. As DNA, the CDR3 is TGTGCCAGCAGCTTAAGAGCACAGGGGGCCTACGATACGCAGTATTTT.

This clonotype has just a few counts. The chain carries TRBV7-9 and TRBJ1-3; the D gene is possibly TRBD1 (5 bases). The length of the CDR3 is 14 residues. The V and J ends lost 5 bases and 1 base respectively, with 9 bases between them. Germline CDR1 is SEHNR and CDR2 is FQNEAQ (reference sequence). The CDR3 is CASSLRESGNTIYF. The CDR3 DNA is TGTGCCAGCAGCCTCAGGGAATCTGGAAACACCATATATTTT. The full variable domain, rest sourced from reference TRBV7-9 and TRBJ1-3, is DTGVSQNPRHKITKRGQNVTFRCDPISEHNRLYWYRQTLGQGPEFLTYFQNEAQLEKSRLLSDRFSAERPKGSFSTLEIQRTEQGDSAMYLCASSLRESGNTIYFGEGSWLTVV.

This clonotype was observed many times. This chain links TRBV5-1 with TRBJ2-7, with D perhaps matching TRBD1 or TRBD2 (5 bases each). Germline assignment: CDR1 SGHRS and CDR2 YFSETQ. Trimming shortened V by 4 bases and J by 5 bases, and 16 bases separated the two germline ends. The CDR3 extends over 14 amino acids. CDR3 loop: CASSPGTAGDEQYF. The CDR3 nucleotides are TGCGCCAGCAGCCCCGGGACGGCGGGCGACGAGCAGTACTTC.

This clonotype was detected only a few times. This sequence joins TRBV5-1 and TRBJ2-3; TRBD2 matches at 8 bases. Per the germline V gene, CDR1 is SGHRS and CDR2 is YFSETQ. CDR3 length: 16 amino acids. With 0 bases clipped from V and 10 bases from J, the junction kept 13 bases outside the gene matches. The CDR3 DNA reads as TGCGCCAGCAGCTTGGGAGCGCTAGCGGGCCGCTGGGCGCAGTATTTT. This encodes CASSLGALAGRWAQYF.

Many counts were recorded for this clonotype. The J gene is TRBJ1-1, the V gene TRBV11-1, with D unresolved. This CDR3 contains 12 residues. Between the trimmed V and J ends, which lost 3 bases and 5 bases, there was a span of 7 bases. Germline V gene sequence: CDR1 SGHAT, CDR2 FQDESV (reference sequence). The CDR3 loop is CASSFAGTEAFF. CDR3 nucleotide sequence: TGTGCCAGCAGCTTTGCGGGGACTGAAGCTTTCTTT. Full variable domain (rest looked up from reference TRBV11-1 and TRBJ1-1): EAEVAQSPRYKITEKSQAVAFWCDPISGHATLYWYRQILGQGPELLVQFQDESVVDDSQLPKDRFSAERLKGVDSTLKIQPAELGDSAMYLCASSFAGTEAFFGQGTRLTVV.

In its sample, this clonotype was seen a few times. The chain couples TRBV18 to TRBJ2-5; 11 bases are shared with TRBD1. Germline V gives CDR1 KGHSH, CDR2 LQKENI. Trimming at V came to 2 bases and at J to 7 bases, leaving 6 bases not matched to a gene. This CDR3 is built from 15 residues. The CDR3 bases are TGTGCCAGCTCACCAGGACAGGGGGCTGGTGGGACCCAGTACTTC. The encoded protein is CASSPGQGAGGTQYF.

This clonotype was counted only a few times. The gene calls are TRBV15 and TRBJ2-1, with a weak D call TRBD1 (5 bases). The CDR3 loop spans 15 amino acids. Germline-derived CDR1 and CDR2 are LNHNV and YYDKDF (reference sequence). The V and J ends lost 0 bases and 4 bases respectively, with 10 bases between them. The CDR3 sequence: CATSRDTTGYNEQFF. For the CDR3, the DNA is TGTGCCACCAGCAGAGATACAACAGGTTACAATGAGCAGTTCTTC.

The CDR3 DNA is TGTGCCAGCAGTTTATGGACAGGGAGGGGGACTGAAGCTTTCTTT. This gives the protein CASSLWTGRGTEAFF. V and J are TRBV28 and TRBJ1-1; 7 positions agree with TRBD1. Germline V gene lookup returns CDR1 MDHEN and CDR2 SYDVKM. The ends lost 0 bases at V and 5 bases at J; junction bases unmatched: 6. CDR3 length: 15 residues.

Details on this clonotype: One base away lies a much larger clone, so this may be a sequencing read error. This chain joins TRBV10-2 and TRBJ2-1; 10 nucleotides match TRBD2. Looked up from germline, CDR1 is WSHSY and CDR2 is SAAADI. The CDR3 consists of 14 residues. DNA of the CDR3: TGCGCCGGCAGTCTAGCGGGGGCGCACAATGAGCAGTTCTTC. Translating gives CAGSLAGAHNEQFF.

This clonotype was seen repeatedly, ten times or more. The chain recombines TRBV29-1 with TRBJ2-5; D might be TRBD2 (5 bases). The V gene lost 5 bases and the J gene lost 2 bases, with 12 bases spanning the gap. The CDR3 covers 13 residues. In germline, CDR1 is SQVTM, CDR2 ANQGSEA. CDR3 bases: TGCAGCGTTCCCCTAACGGGGCAAGAGACCCAGTACTTC. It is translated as CSVPLTGQETQYF.

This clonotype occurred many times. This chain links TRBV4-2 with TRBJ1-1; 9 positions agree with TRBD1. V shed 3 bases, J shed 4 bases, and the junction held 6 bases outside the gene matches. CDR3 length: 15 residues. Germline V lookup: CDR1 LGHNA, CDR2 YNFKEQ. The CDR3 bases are TGTGCCAGCAGCCAGGCCGGGACAGGGAGCACTGAAGCTTTCTTT. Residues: CASSQAGTGSTEAFF.

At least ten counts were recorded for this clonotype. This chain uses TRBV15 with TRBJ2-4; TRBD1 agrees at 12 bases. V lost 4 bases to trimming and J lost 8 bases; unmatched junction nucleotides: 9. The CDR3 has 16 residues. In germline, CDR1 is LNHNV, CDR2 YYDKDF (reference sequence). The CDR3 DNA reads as TGTGCCACCAGCAACCACGCCGGGACAGGGGGCCACATTCAGTACTTC. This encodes CATSNHAGTGGHIQYF.

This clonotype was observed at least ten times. The CDR3: CASSKGIGELFF. CDR3 coding DNA: TGTGCCAGCAGTAAAGGGATCGGGGAGCTGTTTTTT. This sequence joins TRBV27 and TRBJ2-2, with D unresolved. Germline V gene data show CDR1 as MNHEY and CDR2 as SMNVEV (reference sequence). This CDR3 contains 12 residues. V gave up 5 bases and J gave up 7 bases, with 8 bases separating them.

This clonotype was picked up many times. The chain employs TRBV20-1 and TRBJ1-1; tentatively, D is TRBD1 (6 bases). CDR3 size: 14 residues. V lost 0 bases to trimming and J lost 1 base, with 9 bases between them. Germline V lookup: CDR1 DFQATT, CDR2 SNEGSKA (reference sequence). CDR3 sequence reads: CSARDPTGNTEAFF. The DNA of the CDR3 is TGCAGTGCTAGAGACCCGACAGGGAACACTGAAGCTTTCTTT.

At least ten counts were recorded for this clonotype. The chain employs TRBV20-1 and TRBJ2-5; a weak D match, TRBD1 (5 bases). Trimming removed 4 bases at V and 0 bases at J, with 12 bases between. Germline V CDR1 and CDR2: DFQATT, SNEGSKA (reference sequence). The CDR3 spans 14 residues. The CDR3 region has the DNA TGCAGTGCTACCCTCCTAGGGGACCAAGAGACCCAGTACTTC. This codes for CSATLLGDQETQYF.

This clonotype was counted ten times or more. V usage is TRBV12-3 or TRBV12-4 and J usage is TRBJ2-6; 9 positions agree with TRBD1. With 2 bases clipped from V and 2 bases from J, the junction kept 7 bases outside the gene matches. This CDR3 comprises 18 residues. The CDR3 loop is CASSLYGQGYAGANVLTF. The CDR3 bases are TGTGCCAGCAGTTTATACGGACAGGGGTACGCTGGGGCCAACGTCCTGACTTTC.

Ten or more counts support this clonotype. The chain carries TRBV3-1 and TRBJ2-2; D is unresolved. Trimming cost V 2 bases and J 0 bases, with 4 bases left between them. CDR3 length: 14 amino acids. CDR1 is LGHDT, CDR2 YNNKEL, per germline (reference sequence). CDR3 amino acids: CASSQMANTGELFF. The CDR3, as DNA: TGTGCCAGCAGCCAAATGGCGAACACCGGGGAGCTGTTTTTT.

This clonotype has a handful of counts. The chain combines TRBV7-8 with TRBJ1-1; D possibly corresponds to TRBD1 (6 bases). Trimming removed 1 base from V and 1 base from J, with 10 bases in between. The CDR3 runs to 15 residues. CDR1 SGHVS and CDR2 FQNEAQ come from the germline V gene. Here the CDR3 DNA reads TGTGCCAGCAGCTTAGGGGACACCCCGAACACTGAAGCTTTCTTT. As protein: CASSLGDTPNTEAFF.

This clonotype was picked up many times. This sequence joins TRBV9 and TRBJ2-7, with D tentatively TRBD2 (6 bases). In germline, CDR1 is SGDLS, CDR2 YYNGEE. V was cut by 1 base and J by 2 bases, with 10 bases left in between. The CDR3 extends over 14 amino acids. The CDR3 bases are TGTGCCAGCAGCGTATGGGAGGAGACCTACGAGCAGTACTTC. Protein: CASSVWEETYEQYF.